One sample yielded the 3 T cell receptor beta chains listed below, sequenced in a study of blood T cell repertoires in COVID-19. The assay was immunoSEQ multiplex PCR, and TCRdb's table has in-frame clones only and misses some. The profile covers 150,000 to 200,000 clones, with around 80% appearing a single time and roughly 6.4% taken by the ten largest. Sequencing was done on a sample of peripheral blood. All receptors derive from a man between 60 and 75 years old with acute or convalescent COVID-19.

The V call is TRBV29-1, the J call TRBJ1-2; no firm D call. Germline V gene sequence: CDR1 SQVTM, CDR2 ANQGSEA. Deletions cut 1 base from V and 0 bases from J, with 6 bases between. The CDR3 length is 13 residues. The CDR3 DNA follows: TGCAGCGTTGAAGTTCGAGCTAACTATGGCTACACCTTC. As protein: CSVEVRANYGYTF.

The CDR3: CASSSTGFNSPLHF. CDR3 nucleotide sequence: TGTGCCAGCAGCTCGACAGGGTTTAATTCACCCCTCCACTTT. This sequence joins TRBV7-3 and TRBJ1-6, with TRBD1 matching over 7 bases. V lost 4 bases and J lost 6; bases outside the gene matches: 3. Germline V gene lookup returns CDR1 SGHTA and CDR2 FQGTGA. The CDR3 is 14 residues long.

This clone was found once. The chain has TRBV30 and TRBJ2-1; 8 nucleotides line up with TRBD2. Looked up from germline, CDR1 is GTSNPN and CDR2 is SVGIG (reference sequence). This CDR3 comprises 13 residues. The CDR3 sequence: CSGSGITYNEQFF. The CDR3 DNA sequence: TGTTCTGGTAGCGGGATTACCTACAATGAGCAGTTCTTC. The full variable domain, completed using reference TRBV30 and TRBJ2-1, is SQTIHQWPATLVQPVGSPLSLECTVEGTSNPNLYWYRQAAGRGLQLLFYSVGIGQISSEVPQNLSASRPQDRQFILSSKKLLLSDSGFYLCSGSGITYNEQFFGPGTRLTVL.